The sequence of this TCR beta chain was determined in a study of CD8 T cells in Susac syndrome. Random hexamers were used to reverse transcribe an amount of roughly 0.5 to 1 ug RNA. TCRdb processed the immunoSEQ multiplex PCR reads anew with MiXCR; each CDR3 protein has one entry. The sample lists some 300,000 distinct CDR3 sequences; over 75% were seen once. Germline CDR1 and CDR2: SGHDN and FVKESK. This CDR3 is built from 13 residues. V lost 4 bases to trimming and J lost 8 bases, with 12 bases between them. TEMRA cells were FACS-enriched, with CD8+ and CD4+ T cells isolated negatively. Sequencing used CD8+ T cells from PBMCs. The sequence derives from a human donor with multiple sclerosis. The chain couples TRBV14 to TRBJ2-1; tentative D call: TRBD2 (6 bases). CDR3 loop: CASSLPSGDEQFF. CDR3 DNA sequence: TGTGCCAGCAGCCTCCCCTCGGGGGATGAGCAGTTCTTC.